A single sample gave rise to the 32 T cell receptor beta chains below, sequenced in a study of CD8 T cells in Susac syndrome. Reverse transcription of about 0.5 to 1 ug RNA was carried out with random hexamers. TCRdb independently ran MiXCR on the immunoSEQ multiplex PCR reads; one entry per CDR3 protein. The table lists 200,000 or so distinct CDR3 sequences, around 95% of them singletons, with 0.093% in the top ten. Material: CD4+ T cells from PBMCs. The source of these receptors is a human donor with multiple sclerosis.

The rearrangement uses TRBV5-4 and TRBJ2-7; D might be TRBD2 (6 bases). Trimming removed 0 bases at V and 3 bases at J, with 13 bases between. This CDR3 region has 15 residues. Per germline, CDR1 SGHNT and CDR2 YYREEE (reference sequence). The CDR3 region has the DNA TGTGCCAGCAGCTTGGGGTCGACTAGAGGCTACGAGCAGTACTTC. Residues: CASSLGSTRGYEQYF.

The CDR3 sequence: CASSIAGEQFF. The CDR3 bases are TGTGCCAGCAGCATCGCCGGTGAGCAGTTCTTC. This chain links TRBV7-3 with TRBJ2-1, with D unclear. This CDR3 comprises 11 residues. Trimming stripped 5 bases from V and 9 bases from J, with 8 bases between. Germline values: CDR1 SGHTA, CDR2 FQGTGA.

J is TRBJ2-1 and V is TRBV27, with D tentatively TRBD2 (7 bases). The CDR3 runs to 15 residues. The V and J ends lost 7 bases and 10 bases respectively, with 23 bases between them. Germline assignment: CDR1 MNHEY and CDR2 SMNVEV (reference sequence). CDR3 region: CASNPRGALLEEQFF. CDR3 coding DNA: TGTGCCAGCAATCCTCGGGGGGCCCTGCTTGAGGAGCAGTTCTTC.

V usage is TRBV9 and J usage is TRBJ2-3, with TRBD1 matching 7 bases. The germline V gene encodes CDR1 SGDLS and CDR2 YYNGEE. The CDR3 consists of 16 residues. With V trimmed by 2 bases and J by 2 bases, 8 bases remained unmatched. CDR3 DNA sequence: TGTGCCAGCAGCGTCTCCGGGGACAGCGACACAGATACGCAGTATTTT. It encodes CASSVSGDSDTDTQYF. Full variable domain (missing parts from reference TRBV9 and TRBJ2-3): DSGVTQTPKHLITATGQRVTLRCSPRSGDLSVYWYQQSLDQGLQFLIQYYNGEERAKGNILERFSAQQFPDLHSELNLSSLELGDSALYFCASSVSGDSDTDTQYFGPGTRLTVL.

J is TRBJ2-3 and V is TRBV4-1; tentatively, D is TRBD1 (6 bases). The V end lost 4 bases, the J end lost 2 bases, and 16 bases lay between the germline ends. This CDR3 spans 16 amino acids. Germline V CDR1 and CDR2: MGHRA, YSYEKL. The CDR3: CASSLEGGTNTDTQYF. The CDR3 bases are TGCGCCAGCAGCCTCGAAGGGGGAACAAACACAGATACGCAGTATTTT.

DNA for the CDR3: TGTGCCAGCAGTCCTCCAGTATCCTACGAGCAGTACTTC. Translating gives CASSPPVSYEQYF. V and J are TRBV28 and TRBJ2-7, with unresolved D. Germline V gene sequence: CDR1 MDHEN, CDR2 SYDVKM. V lost 5 bases, J lost 1 base, and 9 bases lay in between. The CDR3 runs 13 residues.

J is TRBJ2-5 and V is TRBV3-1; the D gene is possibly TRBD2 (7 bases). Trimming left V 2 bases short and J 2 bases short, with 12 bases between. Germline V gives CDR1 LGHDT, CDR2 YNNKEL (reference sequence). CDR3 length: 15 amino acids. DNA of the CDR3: TGTGCCAGCAGCCAACCCGCGGGGGCGCAAGAGACCCAGTACTTC. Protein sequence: CASSQPAGAQETQYF.

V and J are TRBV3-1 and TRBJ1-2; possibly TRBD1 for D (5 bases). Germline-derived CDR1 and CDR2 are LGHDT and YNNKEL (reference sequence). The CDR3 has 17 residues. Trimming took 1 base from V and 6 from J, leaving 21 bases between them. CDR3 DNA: TGTGCCAGCAGCCAAGGGTCCGGGGGAGGAGGCAAGGATGGCTACACCTTC. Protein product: CASSQGSGGGGKDGYTF.

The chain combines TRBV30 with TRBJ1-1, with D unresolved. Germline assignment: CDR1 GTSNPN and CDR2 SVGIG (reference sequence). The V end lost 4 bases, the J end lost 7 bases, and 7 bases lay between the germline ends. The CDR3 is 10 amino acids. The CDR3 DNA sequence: TGTGCCTGGATAAAGGGTGAAGCTTTCTTT. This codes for CAWIKGEAFF. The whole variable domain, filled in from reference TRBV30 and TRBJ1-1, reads SQTIHQWPATLVQPVGSPLSLECTVEGTSNPNLYWYRQAAGRGLQLLFYSVGIGQISSEVPQNLSASRPQDRQFILSSKKLLLSDSGFYLCAWIKGEAFFGQGTRLTVV.

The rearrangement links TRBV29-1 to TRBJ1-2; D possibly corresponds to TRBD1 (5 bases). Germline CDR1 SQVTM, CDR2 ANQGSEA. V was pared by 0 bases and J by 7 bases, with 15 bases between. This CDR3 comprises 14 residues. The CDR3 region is CSVEDRSGVGGYTF. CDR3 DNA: TGCAGCGTTGAAGATCGATCGGGGGTGGGTGGCTACACCTTC.

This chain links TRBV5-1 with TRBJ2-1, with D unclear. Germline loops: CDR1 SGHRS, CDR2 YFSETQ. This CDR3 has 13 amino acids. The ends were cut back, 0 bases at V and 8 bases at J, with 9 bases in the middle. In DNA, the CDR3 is TGCGCCAGCAGCTTGGGTTCCATCGATGAGCAGTTCTTC. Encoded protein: CASSLGSIDEQFF.

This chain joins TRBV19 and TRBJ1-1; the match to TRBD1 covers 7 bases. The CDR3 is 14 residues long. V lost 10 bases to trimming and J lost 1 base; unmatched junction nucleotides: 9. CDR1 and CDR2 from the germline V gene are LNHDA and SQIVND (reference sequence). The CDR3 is CATRQGGTNTEAFF. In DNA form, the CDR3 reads TGTGCCACCCGACAGGGAGGGACGAACACTGAAGCTTTCTTT.

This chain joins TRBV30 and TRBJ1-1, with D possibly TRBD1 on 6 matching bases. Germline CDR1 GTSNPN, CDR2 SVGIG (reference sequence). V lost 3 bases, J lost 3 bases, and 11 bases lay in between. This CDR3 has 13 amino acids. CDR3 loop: CAWRGGQYTEAFF. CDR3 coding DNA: TGTGCCTGGAGGGGAGGACAGTACACTGAAGCTTTCTTT. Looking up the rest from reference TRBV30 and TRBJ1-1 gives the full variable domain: SQTIHQWPATLVQPVGSPLSLECTVEGTSNPNLYWYRQAAGRGLQLLFYSVGIGQISSEVPQNLSASRPQDRQFILSSKKLLLSDSGFYLCAWRGGQYTEAFFGQGTRLTVV.

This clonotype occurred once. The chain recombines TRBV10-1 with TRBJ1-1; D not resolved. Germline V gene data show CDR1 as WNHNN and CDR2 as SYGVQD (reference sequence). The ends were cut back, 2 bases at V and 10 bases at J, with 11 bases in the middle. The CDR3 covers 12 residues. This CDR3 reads CASSEPGMGAFF. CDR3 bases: TGCGCCAGCAGTGAGCCTGGGATGGGAGCTTTCTTT.

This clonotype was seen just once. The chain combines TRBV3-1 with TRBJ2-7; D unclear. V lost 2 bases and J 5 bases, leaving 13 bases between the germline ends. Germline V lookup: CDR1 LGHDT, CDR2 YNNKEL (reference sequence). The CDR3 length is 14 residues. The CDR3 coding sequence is TGTGCCAGCAGCCAAAACCTCTCCCCTAACGAGCAGTACTTC. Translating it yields CASSQNLSPNEQYF.

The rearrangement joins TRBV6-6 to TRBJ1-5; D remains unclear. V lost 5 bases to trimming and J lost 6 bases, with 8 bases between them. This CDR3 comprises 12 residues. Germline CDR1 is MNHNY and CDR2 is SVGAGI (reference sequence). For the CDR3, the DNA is TGTGCCAGCAGTCCTCTCTCTCAGCCCCAGCATTTT. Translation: CASSPLSQPQHF.

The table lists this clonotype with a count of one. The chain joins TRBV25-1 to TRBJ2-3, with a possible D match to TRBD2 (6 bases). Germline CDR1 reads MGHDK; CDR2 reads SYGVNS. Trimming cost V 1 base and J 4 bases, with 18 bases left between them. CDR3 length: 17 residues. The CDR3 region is CASSESGAGYRADTQYF. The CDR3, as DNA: TGTGCCAGCAGTGAATCTGGGGCGGGGTATCGCGCAGATACGCAGTATTTT.

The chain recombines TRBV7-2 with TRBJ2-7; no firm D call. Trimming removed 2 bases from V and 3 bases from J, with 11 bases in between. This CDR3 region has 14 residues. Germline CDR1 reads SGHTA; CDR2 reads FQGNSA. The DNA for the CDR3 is TGTGCCAGCAGCTTAACTGCTAAGGACTACGAGCAGTACTTC. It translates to CASSLTAKDYEQYF.

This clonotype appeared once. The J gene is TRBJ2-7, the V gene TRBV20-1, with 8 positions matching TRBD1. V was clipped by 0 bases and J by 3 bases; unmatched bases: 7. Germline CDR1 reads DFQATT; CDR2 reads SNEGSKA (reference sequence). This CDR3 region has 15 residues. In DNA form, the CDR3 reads TGCAGTGCTAGAGATATTGGACAGGGAGGCTACGAGCAGTACTTC. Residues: CSARDIGQGGYEQYF.

This CDR3 reads CASSRALGGVFTTNYGYTF. The CDR3 DNA reads as TGTGCCAGCAGTCGAGCCCTTGGGGGGGTATTTACAACTAACTATGGCTACACCTTC. This chain connects TRBV12-3 or TRBV12-4 to TRBJ1-2, with D perhaps TRBD1 (5 bases). Trimming took 5 bases from V and 0 from J, leaving 25 bases between them. The CDR3 runs 19 residues.

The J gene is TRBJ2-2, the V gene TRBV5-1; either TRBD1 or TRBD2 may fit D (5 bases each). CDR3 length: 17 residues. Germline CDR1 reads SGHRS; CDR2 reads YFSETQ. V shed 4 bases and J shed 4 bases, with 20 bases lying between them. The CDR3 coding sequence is TGCGCCAGCAGCCTTAGGTCCCCGGGGCGCGGCACCGGGGAGCTGTTTTTT. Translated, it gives CASSLRSPGRGTGELFF.

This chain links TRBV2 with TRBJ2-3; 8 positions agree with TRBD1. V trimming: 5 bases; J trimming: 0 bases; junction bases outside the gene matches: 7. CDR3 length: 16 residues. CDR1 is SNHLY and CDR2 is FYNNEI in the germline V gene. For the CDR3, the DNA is TGTGCCAGCAGTTTACGGACAGGGAGGAGCACAGATACGCAGTATTTT. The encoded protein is CASSLRTGRSTDTQYF.

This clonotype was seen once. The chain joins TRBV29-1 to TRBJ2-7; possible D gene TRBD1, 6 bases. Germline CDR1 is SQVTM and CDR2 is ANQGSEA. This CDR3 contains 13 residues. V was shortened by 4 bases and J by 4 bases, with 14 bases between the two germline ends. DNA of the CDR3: TGCAGCGTTGGAAAAGGGGGTCGGTACGAGCAGTACTTC. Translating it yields CSVGKGGRYEQYF.

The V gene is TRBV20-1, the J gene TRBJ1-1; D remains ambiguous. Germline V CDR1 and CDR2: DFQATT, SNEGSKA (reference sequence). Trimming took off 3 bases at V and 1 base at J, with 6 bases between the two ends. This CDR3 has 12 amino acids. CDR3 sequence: CSASRTNTEAFF. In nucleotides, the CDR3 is TGCAGTGCTAGTAGAACGAACACTGAAGCTTTCTTT.

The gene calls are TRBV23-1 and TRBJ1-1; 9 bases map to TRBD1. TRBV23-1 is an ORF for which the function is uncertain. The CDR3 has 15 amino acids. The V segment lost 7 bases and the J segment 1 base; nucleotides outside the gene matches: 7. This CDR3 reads CASTPPDRGNTEAFF. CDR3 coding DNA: TGCGCCAGCACCCCCCCGGACAGGGGGAACACTGAAGCTTTCTTT.

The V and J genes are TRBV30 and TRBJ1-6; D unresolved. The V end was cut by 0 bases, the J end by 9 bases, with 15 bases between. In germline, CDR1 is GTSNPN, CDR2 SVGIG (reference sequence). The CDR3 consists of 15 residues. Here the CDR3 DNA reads TGTGCCTGGAGTGTCGGCGGCAGCCATTCTTCACCCCTCCACTTT. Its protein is CAWSVGGSHSSPLHF.

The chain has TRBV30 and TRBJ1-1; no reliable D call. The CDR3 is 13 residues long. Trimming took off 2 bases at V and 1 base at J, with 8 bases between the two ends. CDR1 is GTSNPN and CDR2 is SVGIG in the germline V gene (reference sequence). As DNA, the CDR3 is TGTGCCTGGAGTCGTATAGGGAACACTGAAGCTTTCTTT. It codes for CAWSRIGNTEAFF.

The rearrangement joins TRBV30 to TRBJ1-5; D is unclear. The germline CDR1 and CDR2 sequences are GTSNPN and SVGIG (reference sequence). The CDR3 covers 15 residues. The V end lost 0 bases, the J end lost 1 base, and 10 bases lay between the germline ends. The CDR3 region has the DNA TGTGCCTGGAGTGTAGACACGCCGAGCAATCAGCCCCAGCATTTT. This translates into CAWSVDTPSNQPQHF. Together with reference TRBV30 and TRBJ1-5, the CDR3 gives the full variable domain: SQTIHQWPATLVQPVGSPLSLECTVEGTSNPNLYWYRQAAGRGLQLLFYSVGIGQISSEVPQNLSASRPQDRQFILSSKKLLLSDSGFYLCAWSVDTPSNQPQHFGDGTRLSIL.

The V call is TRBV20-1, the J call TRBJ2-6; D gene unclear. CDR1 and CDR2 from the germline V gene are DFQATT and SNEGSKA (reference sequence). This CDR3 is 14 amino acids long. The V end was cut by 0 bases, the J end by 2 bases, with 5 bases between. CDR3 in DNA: TGCAGTGCTAGAGAGGAGACTGGGGCCAACGTCCTGACTTTC. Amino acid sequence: CSAREETGANVLTF.

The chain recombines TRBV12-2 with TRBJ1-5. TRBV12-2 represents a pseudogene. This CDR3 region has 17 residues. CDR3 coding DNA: TGTGCAAGTCGCTTAATGGCTTCTGAGAATAGCAATCAGCCCCAGCATTTT. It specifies CASRLMASENSNQPQHF.

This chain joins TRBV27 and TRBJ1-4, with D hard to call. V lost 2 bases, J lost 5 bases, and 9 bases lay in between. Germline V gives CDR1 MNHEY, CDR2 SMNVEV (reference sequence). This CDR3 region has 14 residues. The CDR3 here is CASSLVGSNEKLFF. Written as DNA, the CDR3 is TGTGCCAGCAGTTTAGTGGGGTCAAATGAAAAACTGTTTTTT.

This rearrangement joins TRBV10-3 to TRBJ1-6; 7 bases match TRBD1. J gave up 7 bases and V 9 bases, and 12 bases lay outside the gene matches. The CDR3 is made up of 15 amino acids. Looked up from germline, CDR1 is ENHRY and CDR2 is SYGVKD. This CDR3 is CAIGTEGGGNSPLHF. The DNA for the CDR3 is TGTGCCATAGGGACAGAAGGAGGGGGAAATTCACCCCTCCACTTT.